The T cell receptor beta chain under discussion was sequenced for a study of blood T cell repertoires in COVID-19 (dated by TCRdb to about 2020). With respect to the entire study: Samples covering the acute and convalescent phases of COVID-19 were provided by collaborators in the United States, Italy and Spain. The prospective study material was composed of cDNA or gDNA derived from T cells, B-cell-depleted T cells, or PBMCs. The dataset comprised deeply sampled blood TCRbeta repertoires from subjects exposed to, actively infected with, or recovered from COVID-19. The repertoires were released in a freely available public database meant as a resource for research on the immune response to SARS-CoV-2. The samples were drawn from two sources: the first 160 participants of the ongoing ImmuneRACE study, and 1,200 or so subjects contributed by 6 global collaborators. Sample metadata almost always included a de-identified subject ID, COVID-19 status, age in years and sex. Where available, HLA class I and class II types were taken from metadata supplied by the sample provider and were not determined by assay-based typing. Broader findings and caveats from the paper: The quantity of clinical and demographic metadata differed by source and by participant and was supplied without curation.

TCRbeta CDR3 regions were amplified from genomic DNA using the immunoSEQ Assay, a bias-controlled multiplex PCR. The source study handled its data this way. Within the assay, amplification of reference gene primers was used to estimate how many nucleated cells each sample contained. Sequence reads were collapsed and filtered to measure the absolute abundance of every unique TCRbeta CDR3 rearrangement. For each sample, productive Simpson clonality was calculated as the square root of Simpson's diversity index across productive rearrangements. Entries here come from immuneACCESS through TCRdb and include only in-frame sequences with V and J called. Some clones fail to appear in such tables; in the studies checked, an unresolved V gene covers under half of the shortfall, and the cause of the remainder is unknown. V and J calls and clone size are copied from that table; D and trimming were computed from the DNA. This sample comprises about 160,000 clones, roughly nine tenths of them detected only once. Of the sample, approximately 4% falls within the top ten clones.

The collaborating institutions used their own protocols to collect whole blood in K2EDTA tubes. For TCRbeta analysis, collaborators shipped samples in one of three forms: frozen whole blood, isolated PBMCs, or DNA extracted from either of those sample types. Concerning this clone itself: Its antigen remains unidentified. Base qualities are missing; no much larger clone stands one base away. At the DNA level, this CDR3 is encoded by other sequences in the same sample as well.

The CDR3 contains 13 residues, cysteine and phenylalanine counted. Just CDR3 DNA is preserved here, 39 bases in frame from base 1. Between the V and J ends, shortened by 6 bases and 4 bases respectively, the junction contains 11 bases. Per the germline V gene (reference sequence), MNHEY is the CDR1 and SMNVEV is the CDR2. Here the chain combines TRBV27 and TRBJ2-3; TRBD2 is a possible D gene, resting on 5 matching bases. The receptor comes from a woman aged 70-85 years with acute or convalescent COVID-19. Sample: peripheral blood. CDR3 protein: CASSFLGADTQYF. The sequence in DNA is TGTGCCAGCAGCTTCCTCGGGGCAGATACGCAGTATTTT.